Following are 6 T cell receptor beta chains from one sample sequenced in a study of technical replicates of blood from several donors. Assay used: immunoSEQ multiplex PCR; TCRdb lists only in-frame clones, some missing. The top ten clones hold approximately 0.21% of a sample with 95,000 to 100,000 clones, approximately 96% of them seen once. Sequenced input: T cells isolated from PBMCs. These receptors were obtained from a human donor in good health.

The CDR3, as DNA: TGTGCCAGCAGCTTAGACCCCCGGCAAGAGACCCAGTACTTC. Translating it yields CASSLDPRQETQYF. V usage is TRBV7-9 and J usage is TRBJ2-5; the D is unclear. The CDR3 runs to 14 residues. Germline V gene data show CDR1 as SEHNR and CDR2 as FQNEAQ (reference sequence). Trimming cost V 1 base and J 2 bases, with 8 bases left between them. Full variable domain (rest looked up from reference TRBV7-9 and TRBJ2-5): DTGVSQNPRHKITKRGQNVTFRCDPISEHNRLYWYRQTLGQGPEFLTYFQNEAQLEKSRLLSDRFSAERPKGSFSTLEIQRTEQGDSAMYLCASSLDPRQETQYFGPGTRLLVL.

This clone appeared once. The chain has TRBV7-8 and TRBJ1-2; D is unresolved. Between the trimmed V and J ends, which lost 5 bases and 5 bases, there was a span of 21 bases. The CDR3 spans 16 residues. The V gene's germline CDR1 is SGHVS and CDR2 FQNEAQ. CDR3: CASSPRGGLGEYGYTF. DNA for the CDR3: TGTGCCAGCAGCCCGCGAGGTGGGTTAGGTGAATATGGCTACACCTTC. The full variable domain, with the rest looked up from reference TRBV7-8 and TRBJ1-2, is GAGVSQSPRYKVAKRGQDVALRCDPISGHVSLFWYQQALGQGPEFLTYFQNEAQLDKSGLPSDRFFAERPEGSVSTLKIQRTQQEDSAVYLCASSPRGGLGEYGYTFGSGTRLTVV.

The rearrangement uses TRBV1 and TRBJ2-7; the table gives TRBD2 as D, unverified against the DNA. TRBV1 is designated a pseudogene. The length of the CDR3 is 14 residues. The CDR3 region has the DNA TGCACCAGCAGCCAAGATCCCCCCCTCTACGAGCAGTACTTC. It yields the protein CTSSQDPPLYEQYF.

On this clone itself: At one boundary the junction diverges from the germline segment, which might be a read error. The chain employs TRBV7-8 and TRBJ2-1, with D hard to call. The length of the CDR3 is 14 residues. Germline CDR1 reads SGHVS; CDR2 reads FQNEAQ. The CDR3 protein is CASSLWASYNGQFF. As DNA, the CDR3 is TGTGCCAGCAGCTTGTGGGCATCCTACAATGGGCAGTTCTTC.

The chain couples TRBV11-3 to TRBJ2-5; 9 bases are a match to TRBD2. Germline V gene data show CDR1 as SGHNT and CDR2 as YENEEA. This CDR3 comprises 13 residues. V shed 6 bases and J 3 bases; nucleotides not matched to a gene: 2. CDR3 loop: CASRVAGEETQYF. CDR3 sequence (DNA): TGTGCCAGCAGAGTAGCGGGGGAAGAGACCCAGTACTTC.

This chain links TRBV27 with TRBJ1-4; D unresolved. V was pared by 4 bases and J by 0 bases, with 6 bases between. Per germline, CDR1 MNHEY and CDR2 SMNVEV (reference sequence). The CDR3 length is 14 residues. The CDR3 DNA reads as TGTGCCAGCAGTTCCAGTGCAACTAATGAAAAACTGTTTTTT. Protein: CASSSSATNEKLFF.